The entry below describes one T cell receptor (beta chain). Its matching antigen is unknown. The sample originates from a study of T cells in localized non-small cell lung cancer. Overall study results and limits: In uninvolved adjacent lung, T cell clonality reached its highest value, exceeding tumor. Tumor samples were not multi-region, leaving intratumor heterogeneity unexcluded. In the blood, greater T cell density corresponded to longer overall survival. Detection in adjacent lung was observed for a median around 50 of the top 100 tumor clones.

The repertoire was sequenced with immunoSEQ multiplex PCR; TCRdb's copy has only in-frame clones and lacks some. The sample includes some 51,000 clones, 75% to 90% of them seen just once. There are 14 residues in the CDR3. Germline V lookup: CDR1 SEHNR, CDR2 FQNEAQ (reference sequence). The V and J ends lost 2 bases and 1 base respectively, with 8 bases between them. The clonotype was recovered from a woman aged 35 to 70 with stage I lung adenocarcinoma. Sequenced material: peripheral blood, taken before any cancer treatment. The chain recombines TRBV7-9 with TRBJ1-1; D remains ambiguous. Here the CDR3 reads CASSLTRGNTEAFF. CDR3 in DNA: TGTGCCAGCAGCTTAACTCGGGGGAACACTGAAGCTTTCTTT.